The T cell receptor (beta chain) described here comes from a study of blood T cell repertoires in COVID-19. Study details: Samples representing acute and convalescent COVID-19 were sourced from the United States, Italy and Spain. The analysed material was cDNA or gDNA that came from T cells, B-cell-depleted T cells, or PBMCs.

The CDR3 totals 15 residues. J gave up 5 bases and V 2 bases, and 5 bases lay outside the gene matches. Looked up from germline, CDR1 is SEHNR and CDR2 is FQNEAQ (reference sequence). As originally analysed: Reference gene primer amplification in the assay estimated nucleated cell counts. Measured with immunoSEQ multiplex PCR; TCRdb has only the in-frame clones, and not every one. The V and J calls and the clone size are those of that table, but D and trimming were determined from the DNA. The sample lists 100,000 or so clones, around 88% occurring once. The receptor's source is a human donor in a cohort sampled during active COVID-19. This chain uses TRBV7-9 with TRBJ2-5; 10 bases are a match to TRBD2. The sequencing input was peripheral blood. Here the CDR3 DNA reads TGTGCCAGCAGCTTAACTAGCGGGAATGGGGAGACCCAGTACTTC. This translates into CASSLTSGNGETQYF.